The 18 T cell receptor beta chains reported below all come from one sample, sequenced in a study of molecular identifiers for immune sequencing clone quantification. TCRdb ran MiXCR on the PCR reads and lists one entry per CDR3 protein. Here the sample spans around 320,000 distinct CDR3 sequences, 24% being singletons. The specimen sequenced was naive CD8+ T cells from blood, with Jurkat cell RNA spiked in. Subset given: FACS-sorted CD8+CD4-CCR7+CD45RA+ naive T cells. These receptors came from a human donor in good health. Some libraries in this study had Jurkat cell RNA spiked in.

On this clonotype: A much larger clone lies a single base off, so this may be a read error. The CDR3 coding sequence is TGTGCCAGCAGTTCGACAGGGGCAAGCTCTGGAAACACCATATATTTT. Amino acids: CASSSTGASSGNTIYF. The chain carries TRBV2 and TRBJ1-3; TRBD1 aligns across 8 bases. The CDR3 covers 16 residues. CDR1 is SNHLY and CDR2 is FYNNEI in the germline V gene. The J segment lost 0 bases and the V segment lost 5 bases, leaving 6 bases of the junction unmatched.

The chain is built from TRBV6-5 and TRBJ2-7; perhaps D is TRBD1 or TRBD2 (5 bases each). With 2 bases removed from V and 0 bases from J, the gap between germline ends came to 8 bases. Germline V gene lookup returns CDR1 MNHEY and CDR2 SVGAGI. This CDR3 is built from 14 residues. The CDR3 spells CASSYGTNSYEQYF. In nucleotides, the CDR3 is TGTGCCAGCAGTTACGGGACGAACTCCTACGAGCAGTACTTC.

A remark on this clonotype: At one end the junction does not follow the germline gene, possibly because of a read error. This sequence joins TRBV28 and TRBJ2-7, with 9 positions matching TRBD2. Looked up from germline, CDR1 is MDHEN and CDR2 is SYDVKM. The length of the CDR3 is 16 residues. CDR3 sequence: CAGRPLAGVVSYEQSF. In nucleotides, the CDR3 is TGTGCCGGCAGACCGTTAGCGGGAGTAGTTTCCTACGAGCAGTCCTTC.

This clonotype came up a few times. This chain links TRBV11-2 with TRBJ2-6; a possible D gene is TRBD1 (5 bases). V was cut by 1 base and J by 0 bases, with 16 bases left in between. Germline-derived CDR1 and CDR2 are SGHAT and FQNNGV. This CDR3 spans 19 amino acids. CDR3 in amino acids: CASSLGRGRIRSGANVLTF. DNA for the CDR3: TGTGCCAGCAGCTTAGGAAGGGGCAGGATCCGCTCTGGGGCCAACGTCCTGACTTTC.

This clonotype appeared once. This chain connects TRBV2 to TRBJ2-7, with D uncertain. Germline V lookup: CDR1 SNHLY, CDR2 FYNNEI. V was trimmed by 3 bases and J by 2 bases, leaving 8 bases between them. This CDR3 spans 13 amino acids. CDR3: CASSDRTAYEQYF. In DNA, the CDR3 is TGTGCCAGCAGTGACCGTACGGCCTACGAGCAGTACTTC.

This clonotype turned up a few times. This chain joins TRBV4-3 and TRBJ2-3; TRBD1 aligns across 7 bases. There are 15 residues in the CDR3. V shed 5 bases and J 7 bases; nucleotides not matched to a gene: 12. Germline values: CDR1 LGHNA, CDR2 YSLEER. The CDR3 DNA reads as TGCGCCAGCAGCAAGAACAGGGGCCGACCTTATACGCAGTATTTT. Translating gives CASSKNRGRPYTQYF.

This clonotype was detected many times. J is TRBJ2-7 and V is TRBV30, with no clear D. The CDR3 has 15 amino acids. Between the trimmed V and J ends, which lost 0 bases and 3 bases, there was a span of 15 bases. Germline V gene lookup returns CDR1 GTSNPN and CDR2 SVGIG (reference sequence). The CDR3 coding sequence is TGTGCCTGGAGTGTATTACCTATCCTGAACTACGAGCAGTACTTC. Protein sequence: CAWSVLPILNYEQYF.

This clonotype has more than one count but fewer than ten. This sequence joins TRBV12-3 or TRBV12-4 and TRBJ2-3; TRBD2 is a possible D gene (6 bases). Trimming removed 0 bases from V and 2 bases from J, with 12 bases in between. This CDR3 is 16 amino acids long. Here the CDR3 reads CASSLAAGRVTDTQYF. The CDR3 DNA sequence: TGTGCCAGCAGTTTAGCCGCGGGGCGGGTCACAGATACGCAGTATTTT.

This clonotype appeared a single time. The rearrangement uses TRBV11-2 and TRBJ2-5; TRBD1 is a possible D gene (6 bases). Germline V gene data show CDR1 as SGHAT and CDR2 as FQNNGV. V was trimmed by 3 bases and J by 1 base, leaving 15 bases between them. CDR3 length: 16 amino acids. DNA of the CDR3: TGTGCCAGCAGCTTCGATCTAGGGGGAGCCCAAGAGACCCAGTACTTC. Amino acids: CASSFDLGGAQETQYF.

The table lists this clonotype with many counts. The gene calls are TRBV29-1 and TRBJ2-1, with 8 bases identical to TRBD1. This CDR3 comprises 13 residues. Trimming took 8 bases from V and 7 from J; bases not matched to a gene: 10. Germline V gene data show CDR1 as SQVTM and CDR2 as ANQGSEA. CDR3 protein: CSIRTGSSNEQFF. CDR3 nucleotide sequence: TGCAGCATTCGGACAGGGAGTTCGAATGAGCAGTTCTTC.

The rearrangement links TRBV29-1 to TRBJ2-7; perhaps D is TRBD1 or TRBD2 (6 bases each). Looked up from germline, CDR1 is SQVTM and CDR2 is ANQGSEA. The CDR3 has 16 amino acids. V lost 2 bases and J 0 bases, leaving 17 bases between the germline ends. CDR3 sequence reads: CSVERGVGGSSYEQYF. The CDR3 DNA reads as TGCAGCGTTGAAAGGGGGGTTGGGGGAAGCTCCTACGAGCAGTACTTC.

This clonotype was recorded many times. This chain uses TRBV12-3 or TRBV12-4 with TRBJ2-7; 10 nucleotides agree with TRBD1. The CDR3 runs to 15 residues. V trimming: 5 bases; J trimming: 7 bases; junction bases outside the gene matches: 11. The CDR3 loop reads CASSPGQGIKGEQYF. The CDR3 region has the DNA TGTGCCAGCAGTCCGGGACAGGGGATAAAAGGGGAGCAGTACTTC.

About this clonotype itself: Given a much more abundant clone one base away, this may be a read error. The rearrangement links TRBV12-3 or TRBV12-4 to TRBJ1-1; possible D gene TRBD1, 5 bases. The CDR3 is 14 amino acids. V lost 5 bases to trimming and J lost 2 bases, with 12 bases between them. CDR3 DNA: TGTGCCAGCAGTCCAGAGAGGGGAAACACTGAAGCTTTCTTT. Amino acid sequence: CASSPERGNTEAFF.

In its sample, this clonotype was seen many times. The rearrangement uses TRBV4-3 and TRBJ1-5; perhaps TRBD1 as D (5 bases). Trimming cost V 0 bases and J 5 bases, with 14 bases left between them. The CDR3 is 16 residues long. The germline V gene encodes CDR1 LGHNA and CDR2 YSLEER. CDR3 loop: CASSQDWTFDDQPQHF. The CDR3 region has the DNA TGCGCCAGCAGCCAAGATTGGACATTCGATGATCAGCCCCAGCATTTT.

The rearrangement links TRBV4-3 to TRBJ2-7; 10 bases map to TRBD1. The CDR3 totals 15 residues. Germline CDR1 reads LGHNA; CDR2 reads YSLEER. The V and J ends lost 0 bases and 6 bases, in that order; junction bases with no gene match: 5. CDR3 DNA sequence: TGCGCCAGCAGCCAAGATTATAGGACAGGGGGCGAGCAGTACTTC. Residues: CASSQDYRTGGEQYF.

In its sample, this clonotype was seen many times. The CDR3 bases are TGCGCCAGCAGCCAAGATCTTCAGCGGGAGGTTGAAGATACGCAGTATTTT. As protein: CASSQDLQREVEDTQYF. The gene calls are TRBV4-3 and TRBJ2-3; 9 nucleotides match TRBD2. This CDR3 is built from 17 residues. The germline CDR1 and CDR2 sequences are LGHNA and YSLEER. The junction had 9 bases not matched to a gene; V was cut back by 0 bases and J by 5 bases.

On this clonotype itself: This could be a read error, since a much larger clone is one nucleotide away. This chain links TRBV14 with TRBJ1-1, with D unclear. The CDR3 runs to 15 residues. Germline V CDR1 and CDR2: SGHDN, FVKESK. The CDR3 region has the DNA TGTGCCAGCAGCCAAGATGGGGTGCCAAACACTGGAGCTTTCTTT. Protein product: CASSQDGVPNTGAFF.

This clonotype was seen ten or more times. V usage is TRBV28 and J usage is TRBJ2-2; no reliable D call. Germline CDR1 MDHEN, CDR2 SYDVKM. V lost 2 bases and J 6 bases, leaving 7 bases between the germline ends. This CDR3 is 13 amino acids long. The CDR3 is CASSLTPAGELFF. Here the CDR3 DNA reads TGTGCCAGCAGTTTAACCCCCGCCGGGGAGCTGTTTTTT.